These T cell receptor beta chains were read from a single sample in a study of T cells in Graves' hyperthyroidism and ophthalmopathy. A single record per CDR3 protein comes from TCRdb applying MiXCR to the multiplex PCR reads. The table shows about 760,000 distinct CDR3 sequences, with just over 35% occurring only once. The sequencing sample was made of blood. The receptors come from a woman between 40 and 55 years old with Graves' hyperthyroidism. The CDR3 runs from the conserved cysteine through the conserved F or W.

V	J	CDR3
TRBV7-2	TRBJ1-1	CASSLGIDGRNTEAFF
TRBV4-1	TRBJ2-5	CASSQPGLKGAETQYF
TRBV20-1	TRBJ2-2	CSARDTFAAKSGELFF
TRBV28	TRBJ2-5	CASTSGVVWYF
TRBV6-2/TRBV6-3	TRBJ2-7	CASSYALEQYF
TRBV10-3	TRBJ2-2	CASSSSGTGNGELFF
TRBV12-5	TRBJ1-2	CASGSGTYYGYTF
TRBV7-9	TRBJ1-6	CASSSMADNSPLHF
TRBV15	TRBJ1-4	CATSRGGRGGEKLFF
TRBV13	TRBJ1-1	CAVTGGTEAFF
TRBV6-5	TRBJ2-2	CASSYEFRQHGELFF
TRBV7-7	TRBJ2-3	CASSSGEGTDTQYF
TRBV6-5	TRBJ2-7	CASSRWDRSYEQYF
TRBV12-3/TRBV12-4	TRBJ1-1	CASIRAGYTEAFF
TRBV7-2	TRBJ1-1	CASSPGGGGATEAFF
TRBV19	TRBJ1-3	CASSIGTRTGNTIYF
TRBV29-1	TRBJ2-1	CSGADNEQFF
TRBV20-1	TRBJ2-7	CSAPPGTGSYNEQYF
TRBV2	TRBJ1-2	CASRGTSGIYGYTF
TRBV7-2	TRBJ1-6	CASSPETGRDLYNSPLHF
TRBV9	TRBJ1-6	CASSVDRADNSPLHF
TRBV19	TRBJ1-1	CASSGTTGIEAFF
TRBV27	TRBJ2-2	CASSLFLGPVGELFF
TRBV7-9	TRBJ1-3	CASSLEGPVRAGNTIYF
TRBV12-3/TRBV12-4	TRBJ1-1	CASSPPVNTEAFF
TRBV11-2	TRBJ1-6	CASSPPWSPLHF
TRBV6-5	TRBJ2-7	CASSLDLREQYF
TRBV10-3	TRBJ1-1	CAISRGTEAFF
TRBV7-9	TRBJ1-2	CASSLFRGTDYGYTF
TRBV7-2	TRBJ2-7	CASMGQATPYEQYF
TRBV2	TRBJ1-4	CASTVRTTNEKLFF
TRBV5-5	TRBJ1-1	CASSLVRPEAFF
TRBV4-3	TRBJ1-5	CARNQCVKGVSNQPQHF
TRBV10-3	TRBJ2-5	CAIGEPPGQAWETQYF
TRBV7-2	TRBJ2-5	CASKSGAGQETQYF
TRBV5-1	TRBJ1-1	CASSLSPRLNTEAFF
TRBV19	TRBJ1-6	CASSIVTPGPLHF
TRBV6-5	TRBJ2-5	CASSYSSGGQETQYF
TRBV4-3	TRBJ1-1	CASSQGSYMNTEAFF
TRBV12-3/TRBV12-4	TRBJ2-5	CASSRGLDGQETQYF
TRBV5-5	TRBJ1-2	CASSFDGSLGGYTF
TRBV7-4	TRBJ2-5	CASSLVPGQGFGTQYF
TRBV12-3/TRBV12-4	TRBJ1-4	CASSRLYGSEKLFF
TRBV29-1	TRBJ1-2	CSVELGSHYGYTF
TRBV15	TRBJ2-7	CAASRERQGDHEQYF
TRBV2	TRBJ1-3	CATSNSGNTIYF
TRBV4-2	TRBJ2-5	CASSQGPETQYF
TRBV7-8	TRBJ2-7	CASSPRRLLNEQYF
TRBV19	TRBJ2-5	CASSIEVGFETQYF